The 18 T cell receptor beta chains below come from one sample, sequenced in a study of shared clonotypes between healthy human individuals. Using immunoSEQ multiplex PCR, the repertoire was profiled, and TCRdb retains in-frame clones only, with some absent. This table holds over a million clones, approximately 80% found once. What was sequenced was memory CD4+ T cells from PBMCs. The subset denotes: CD45RA-negative fraction. These TCRs come from a man between 18 and 29 years old in good health. Some clones in this sample may be carry-over from other donors' samples.

As to this clone: Other DNA sequences within the sample encode an identical CDR3. V and J are TRBV18 and TRBJ2-5; D unresolved. Germline V gives CDR1 KGHSH, CDR2 LQKENI. The V gene lost 0 bases and the J gene lost 5 bases, with 7 bases spanning the gap. This CDR3 has 13 residues. The CDR3 is CASSPPSSETQYF. The CDR3 DNA follows: TGTGCCAGCTCACCACCGTCAAGCGAGACCCAGTACTTC.

DNA of the CDR3: TGCGCCAGCAGCTTGGTTTTTTCAGGGACAGGGGGCGTTCTGGAAAACATTCAGTACTTC. Amino acid sequence: CASSLVFSGTGGVLENIQYF. The chain joins TRBV5-1 to TRBJ2-4; 12 bases align to TRBD1. The length of the CDR3 is 20 residues. The V gene end was trimmed by 0 bases and the J gene end by 5 bases; junction bases not matched to a gene: 15. Germline CDR1 SGHRS, CDR2 YFSETQ. Supplemented by reference TRBV5-1 and TRBJ2-4, the full variable domain reads KAGVTQTPRYLIKTRGQQVTLSCSPISGHRSVSWYQQTPGQGLQFLFEYFSETQRNKGNFPGRFSGRQFSNSRSEMNVSTLELGDSALYLCASSLVFSGTGGVLENIQYFGAGTRLSVL.

A few counts support this clone. The chain employs TRBV5-1 and TRBJ1-4; D possibly corresponds to TRBD1 (6 bases). The CDR3 is 15 residues long. The V gene's germline CDR1 is SGHRS and CDR2 YFSETQ. V dropped 0 bases and J dropped 4 bases, with 10 bases sitting between them. This chain's CDR3 is CASSLEGDFNEKLFF. The DNA of the CDR3 is TGCGCCAGCAGCTTGGAGGGGGACTTTAATGAAAAACTGTTTTTT.

This chain links TRBV7-2 with TRBJ2-7; the D gene is possibly TRBD1 (6 bases). V dropped 5 bases and J dropped 4 bases, with 18 bases sitting between them. Germline lookup yields CDR1 SGHTA and CDR2 FQGNSA. The CDR3 has 15 residues. This chain's CDR3 is CASSEFKGQWYEQYF. The CDR3 coding sequence is TGTGCCAGCAGCGAATTCAAAGGACAGTGGTACGAGCAGTACTTC.

The V gene is TRBV7-2, the J gene TRBJ2-7; TRBD1 matches 9 bases. Trimming took 4 bases from V and 6 from J; bases not matched to a gene: 10. The germline gives CDR1 SGHTA, CDR2 FQGNSA. The CDR3 is 15 amino acids. CDR3 DNA: TGTGCCAGCAGCTCCCCGAACAGGGGGCGCCTCGAGCAGTACTTC. This gives the protein CASSSPNRGRLEQYF. Variable domain in full (rest from reference TRBV7-2 and TRBJ2-7): GAGVSQSPSNKVTEKGKDVELRCDPISGHTALYWYRQSLGQGLEFLIYFQGNSAPDKSGLPSDRFSAERTGGSVSTLTIQRTQQEDSAVYLCASSSPNRGRLEQYFGPGTRLTVT.

On this clone: The sample contains more than one DNA sequence encoding this CDR3. The J gene is TRBJ1-5, the V gene TRBV18; D not resolved. CDR1 and CDR2 from the germline V gene are KGHSH and LQKENI. The CDR3 extends over 14 amino acids. V lost 2 bases and J 0 bases, leaving 5 bases between the germline ends. In DNA, the CDR3 is TGTGCCAGCTCACCAGAATATAGCAATCAGCCCCAGCATTTT. Amino acid sequence: CASSPEYSNQPQHF.

This clone has a single count. The V gene is TRBV7-9, the J gene TRBJ2-2; D gene unclear. This CDR3 has 16 amino acids. Deletions cut 1 base from V and 3 bases from J, with 12 bases between. In germline, CDR1 is SEHNR, CDR2 FQNEAQ (reference sequence). The CDR3 sequence: CASSLGPRVYTGELFF. The CDR3, as DNA: TGTGCCAGCAGCTTAGGTCCGCGAGTCTACACCGGGGAGCTGTTTTTT.

The chain couples TRBV19 to TRBJ2-6; TRBD1 is a possible D gene (5 bases). The CDR3 spans 16 residues. Germline CDR1 is LNHDA and CDR2 is SQIVND (reference sequence). Trimming removed 3 bases from V and 4 bases from J, with 13 bases in between. The DNA for the CDR3 is TGTGCCAGTAGTATTTCTGCAGGGTACGGGGCCAACGTCCTGACTTTC. This encodes CASSISAGYGANVLTF.

The CDR3 DNA reads as TGTGCCAGCAGCTGGGGACTAGCGGTTAACAATGAGCAGTTCTTC. Translation gives CASSWGLAVNNEQFF. V gene TRBV7-2 combines with J gene TRBJ2-1; 11 bases are a match to TRBD2. The V gene's germline CDR1 is SGHTA and CDR2 FQGNSA. The CDR3 runs 15 residues. After removal of 4 bases from V and 5 bases from J, the junction contained 4 bases not matched to a gene.

Many counts were recorded for this clone. This chain links TRBV5-6 with TRBJ1-2; D call uncertain. The CDR3 length is 12 residues. Germline V gene sequence: CDR1 SGHDT, CDR2 YYEEEE. V lost 4 bases and J lost 7, with 11 bases in between. The CDR3 loop reads CASSPSRVGYTF. The CDR3 region has the DNA TGTGCCAGCAGCCCCTCGCGGGTTGGCTACACCTTC.

The rearrangement uses TRBV5-8 and TRBJ2-3; 8 nucleotides match TRBD2. In germline, CDR1 is SGHTS, CDR2 YDEGEE. The V segment lost 1 base and the J segment 2 bases; nucleotides outside the gene matches: 3. CDR3 length: 15 residues. For the CDR3, the DNA is TGTGCCAGCAGCTTGAATAGCGGGACCACAGATACGCAGTATTTT. It translates to CASSLNSGTTDTQYF.

V is TRBV27 and J is TRBJ1-5, with D perhaps matching TRBD1 (5 bases). The CDR3 consists of 17 residues. The V and J ends lost 8 bases and 5 bases respectively, with 25 bases between them. The germline gives CDR1 MNHEY, CDR2 SMNVEV (reference sequence). CDR3 region: CASGSWSQGSGHQPQHF. In nucleotides, the CDR3 is TGTGCCAGCGGATCTTGGTCCCAGGGCTCTGGACATCAGCCCCAGCATTTT.

V is TRBV7-6 and J is TRBJ2-7, with 9 nucleotides matching TRBD1. Germline V gene data show CDR1 as SGHVS and CDR2 as FNYEAQ. The V segment lost 2 bases and the J segment 4 bases; nucleotides outside the gene matches: 3. The CDR3 loop spans 14 amino acids. CDR3 protein: CASSLSGQGYEQYF. The DNA for the CDR3 is TGTGCCAGCAGCTTATCGGGACAGGGTTACGAGCAGTACTTC.

The rearrangement joins TRBV29-1 to TRBJ1-4; TRBD1 might be the D (5 bases). In germline, CDR1 is SQVTM, CDR2 ANQGSEA. The CDR3 extends over 12 amino acids. V was clipped by 7 bases and J by 8 bases, with 14 bases between them. The CDR3, as DNA: TGCAGCGAGTTGGGGGGTAGGGAAAAACTGTTTTTT. Translated: CSELGGREKLFF. The full variable domain, its missing parts supplied by reference TRBV29-1 and TRBJ1-4, is SAVISQKPSRDICQRGTSLTIQCQVDSQVTMMFWYRQQPGQSLTLIATANQGSEATYESGFVIDKFPISRPNLTFSTLTVSNMSPEDSSIYLCSELGGREKLFFGSGTQLSVL.

The table lists this clone with many counts. The chain links TRBV5-1 to TRBJ2-4; the D gene could be TRBD1 or TRBD2 (5 bases each). There are 14 residues in the CDR3. The V end was cut by 0 bases, the J end by 6 bases, with 10 bases between. The germline CDR1 and CDR2 sequences are SGHRS and YFSETQ. The CDR3 coding sequence is TGCGCCAGCAGCTTGGAAGGGACGGGAAACATTCAGTACTTC. Its protein is CASSLEGTGNIQYF.

This clone was detected only once. The CDR3 nucleotides are TGTGCCAGCAGCCCTCGGGGTCTAGCGAGTAATGAGCAGTTCTTC. It is translated as CASSPRGLASNEQFF. The chain combines TRBV7-9 with TRBJ2-1, with D possibly matching TRBD2 (6 bases). Germline assignment: CDR1 SEHNR and CDR2 FQNEAQ (reference sequence). The CDR3 totals 15 residues. V was pared by 5 bases and J by 7 bases, with 18 bases between.

This clone was detected only once. The genes are TRBV4-1 and TRBJ2-5, with D unclear. CDR1 MGHRA and CDR2 YSYEKL come from the germline V gene. The CDR3 has 17 amino acids. The V end lost 4 bases, the J end lost 3 bases, and 21 bases lay between the germline ends. The CDR3 sequence: CASSRSGSPWVKETQYF. The CDR3 DNA follows: TGCGCCAGCAGCCGCTCGGGCTCCCCTTGGGTAAAAGAGACCCAGTACTTC.

The chain recombines TRBV10-3 with TRBJ1-1; 8 nucleotides agree with TRBD1. This CDR3 spans 14 amino acids. Trimming at V came to 2 bases and at J to 4 bases, leaving 3 bases not matched to a gene. Germline loops: CDR1 ENHRY, CDR2 SYGVKD. The CDR3: CAISEIGTGTEAFF. CDR3 coding DNA: TGTGCCATCAGTGAGATCGGGACAGGCACTGAAGCTTTCTTT.